This T cell receptor (beta chain) was documented in a study of blood T cell repertoires in COVID-19. Turning to the study itself: Acute-phase and convalescent COVID-19 samples originated in the United States, Italy and Spain.

In the authors' workflow: How many nucleated cells were present was estimated from reference gene primer amplification. The repertoire was sequenced with immunoSEQ multiplex PCR; TCRdb's copy has only in-frame clones and lacks some. Clone size and the V and J calls come from that table; the DNA yielded D and trimming. The table records roughly 400,000 clones, about 90% of them present only once. V shed 3 bases and J shed 2 bases, with 11 bases lying between them. The CDR3 is made up of 14 amino acids. Per germline, CDR1 MGHDK and CDR2 SYGVNS. The genes are TRBV25-1 and TRBJ2-7; perhaps TRBD2 as D (6 bases). The sample taken for sequencing was PBMCs or T cells enriched from blood (not recorded which). This TCR came from a woman in her twenties or thirties who had recovered from COVID-19. The CDR3 coding sequence is TGTGCCAGCAGTGACGGGACGGGAGCCTACGAGCAGTACTTC. Its protein is CASSDGTGAYEQYF.